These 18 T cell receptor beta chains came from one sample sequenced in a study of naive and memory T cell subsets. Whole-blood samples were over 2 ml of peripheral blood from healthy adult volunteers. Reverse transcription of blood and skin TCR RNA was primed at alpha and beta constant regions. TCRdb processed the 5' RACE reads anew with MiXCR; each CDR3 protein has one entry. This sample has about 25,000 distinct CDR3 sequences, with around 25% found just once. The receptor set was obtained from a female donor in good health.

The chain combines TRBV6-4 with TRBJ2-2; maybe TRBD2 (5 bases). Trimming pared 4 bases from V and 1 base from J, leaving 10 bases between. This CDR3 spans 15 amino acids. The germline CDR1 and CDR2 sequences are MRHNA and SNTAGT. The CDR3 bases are TGTGCCAGCAGTGCGCTAGCCGAGAACACCGGGGAGCTGTTTTTT. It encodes CASSALAENTGELFF.

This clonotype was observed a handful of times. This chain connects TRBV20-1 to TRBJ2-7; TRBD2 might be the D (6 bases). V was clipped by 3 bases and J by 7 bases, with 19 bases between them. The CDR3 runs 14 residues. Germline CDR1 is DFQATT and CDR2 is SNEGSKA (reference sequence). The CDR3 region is CSASKLFRLGEQYF. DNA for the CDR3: TGCAGTGCTAGTAAGCTTTTCCGACTAGGAGAGCAGTACTTC.

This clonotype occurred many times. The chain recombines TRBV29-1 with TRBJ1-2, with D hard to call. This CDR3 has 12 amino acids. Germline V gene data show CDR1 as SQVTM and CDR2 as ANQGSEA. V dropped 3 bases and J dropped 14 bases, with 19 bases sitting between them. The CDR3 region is CSVEGSGPVRTF. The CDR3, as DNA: TGCAGCGTTGAGGGGTCGGGTCCGGTTCGTACCTTC.

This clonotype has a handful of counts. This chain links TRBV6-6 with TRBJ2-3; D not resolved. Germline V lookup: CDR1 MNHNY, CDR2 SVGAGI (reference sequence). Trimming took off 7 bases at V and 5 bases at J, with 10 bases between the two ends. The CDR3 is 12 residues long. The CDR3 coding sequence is TGTGCCAGCACCCCAACCGGAGATACGCAGTATTTT. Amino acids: CASTPTGDTQYF.

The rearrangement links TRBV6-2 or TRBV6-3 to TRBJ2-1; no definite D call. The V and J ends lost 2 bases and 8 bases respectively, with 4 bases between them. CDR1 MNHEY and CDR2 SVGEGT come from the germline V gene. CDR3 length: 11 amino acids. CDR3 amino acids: CASSYLDEQFF. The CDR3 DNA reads TGTGCCAGCAGTTACCTTGATGAGCAGTTCTTC.

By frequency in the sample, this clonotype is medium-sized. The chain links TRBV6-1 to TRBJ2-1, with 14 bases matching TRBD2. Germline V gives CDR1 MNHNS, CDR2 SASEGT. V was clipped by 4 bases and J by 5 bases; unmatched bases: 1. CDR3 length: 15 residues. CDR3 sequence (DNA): TGTGCCAGCAGTGGACTAGCGGGGGGGCACAATGAGCAGTTCTTC. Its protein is CASSGLAGGHNEQFF.

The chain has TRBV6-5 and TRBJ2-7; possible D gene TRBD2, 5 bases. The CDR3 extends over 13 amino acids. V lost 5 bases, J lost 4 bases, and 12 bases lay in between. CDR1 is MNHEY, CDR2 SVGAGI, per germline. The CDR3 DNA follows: TGTGCCAGCAGTCAAAGCGGTCTATACGAGCAGTACTTC. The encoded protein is CASSQSGLYEQYF.

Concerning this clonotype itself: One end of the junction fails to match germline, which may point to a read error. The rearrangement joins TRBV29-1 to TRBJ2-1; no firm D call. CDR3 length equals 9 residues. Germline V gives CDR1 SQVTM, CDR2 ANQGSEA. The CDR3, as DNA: TGCAGCGTTGAAGACAGGAGAAAGTTC. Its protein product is CSVEDRRKF.

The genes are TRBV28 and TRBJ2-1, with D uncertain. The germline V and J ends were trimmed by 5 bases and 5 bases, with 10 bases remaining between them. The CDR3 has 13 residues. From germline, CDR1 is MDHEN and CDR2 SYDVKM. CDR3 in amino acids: CASSPTQHNEQFF. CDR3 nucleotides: TGTGCCAGCAGTCCAACTCAACACAATGAGCAGTTCTTC.

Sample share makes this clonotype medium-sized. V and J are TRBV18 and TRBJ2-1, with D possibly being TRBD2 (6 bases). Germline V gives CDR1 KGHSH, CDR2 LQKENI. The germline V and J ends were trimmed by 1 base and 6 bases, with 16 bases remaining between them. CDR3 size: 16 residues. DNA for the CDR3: TGTGCCAGCTCACCACTGGGGGGAACAGCAAGCAATGAGCAGTTCTTC. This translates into CASSPLGGTASNEQFF. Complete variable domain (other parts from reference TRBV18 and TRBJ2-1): NAGVMQNPRHLVRRRGQEARLRCSPMKGHSHVYWYRQLPEEGLKFMVYLQKENIIDESGMPKERFSAEFPKEGPSILRIQQVVRGDSAAYFCASSPLGGTASNEQFFGPGTRLTVL.

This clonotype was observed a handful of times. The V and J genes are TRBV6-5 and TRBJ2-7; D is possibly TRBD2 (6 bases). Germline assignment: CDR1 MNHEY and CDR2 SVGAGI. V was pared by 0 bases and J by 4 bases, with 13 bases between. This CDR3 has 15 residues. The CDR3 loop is CASSYSAGRVYEQYF. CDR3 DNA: TGTGCCAGCAGTTACTCTGCGGGACGGGTATACGAGCAGTACTTC.

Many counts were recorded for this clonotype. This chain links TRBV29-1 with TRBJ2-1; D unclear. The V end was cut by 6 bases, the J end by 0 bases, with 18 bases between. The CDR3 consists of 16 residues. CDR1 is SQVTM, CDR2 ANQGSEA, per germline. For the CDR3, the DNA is TGCAGCGTCCCCACAGCTGGGCGAAGCTCCTACAATGAGCAGTTCTTC. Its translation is CSVPTAGRSSYNEQFF.

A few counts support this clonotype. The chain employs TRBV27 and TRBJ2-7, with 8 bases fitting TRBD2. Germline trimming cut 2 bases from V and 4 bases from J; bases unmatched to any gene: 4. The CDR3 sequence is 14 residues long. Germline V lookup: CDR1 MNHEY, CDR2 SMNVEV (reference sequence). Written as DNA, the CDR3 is TGTGCCAGCAGTTTAGAAGCGGGAGCTTACGAGCAGTACTTC. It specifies CASSLEAGAYEQYF.

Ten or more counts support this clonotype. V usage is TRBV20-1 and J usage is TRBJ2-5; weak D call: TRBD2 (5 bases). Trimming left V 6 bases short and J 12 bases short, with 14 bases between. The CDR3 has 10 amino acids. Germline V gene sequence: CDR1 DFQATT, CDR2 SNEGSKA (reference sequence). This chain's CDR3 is CSAQDGVKYF. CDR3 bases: TGCAGTGCGCAAGACGGGGTGAAGTACTTC.

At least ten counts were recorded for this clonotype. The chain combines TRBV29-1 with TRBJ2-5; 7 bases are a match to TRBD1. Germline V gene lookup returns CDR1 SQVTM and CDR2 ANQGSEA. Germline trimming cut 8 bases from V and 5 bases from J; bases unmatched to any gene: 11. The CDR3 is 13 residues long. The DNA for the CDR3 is TGCAGCCACAGAAGGGGGCCCGGCGAGACCCAGTACTTC. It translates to CSHRRGPGETQYF.

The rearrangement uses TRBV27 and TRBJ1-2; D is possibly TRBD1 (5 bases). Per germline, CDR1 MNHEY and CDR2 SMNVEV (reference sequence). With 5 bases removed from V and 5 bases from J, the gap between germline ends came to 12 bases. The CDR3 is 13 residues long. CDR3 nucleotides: TGTGCCAGCAGTCCTCGACAGACATATGGCTACACCTTC. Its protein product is CASSPRQTYGYTF.

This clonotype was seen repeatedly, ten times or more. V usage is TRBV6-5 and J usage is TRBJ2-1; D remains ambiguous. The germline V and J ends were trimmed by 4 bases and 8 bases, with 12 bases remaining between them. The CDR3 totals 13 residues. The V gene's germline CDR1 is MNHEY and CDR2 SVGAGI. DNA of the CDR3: TGTGCCAGCAGTTCCGACACGGGTTATGAGCAGTTCTTC. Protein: CASSSDTGYEQFF.

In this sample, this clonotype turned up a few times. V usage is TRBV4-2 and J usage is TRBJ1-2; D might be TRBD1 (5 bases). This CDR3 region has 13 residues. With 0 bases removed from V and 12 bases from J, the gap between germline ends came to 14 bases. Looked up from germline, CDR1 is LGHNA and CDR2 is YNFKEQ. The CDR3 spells CASSQDLMGQHTF. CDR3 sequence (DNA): TGTGCCAGCAGCCAAGATCTAATGGGGCAACACACCTTC.